This T cell receptor (beta chain) was identified in a study of blood T cell repertoires in COVID-19. The overall study: The analysed material was cDNA or gDNA that came from T cells, B-cell-depleted T cells, or PBMCs.

Some clones are missing from TCRdb's copy, which holds only in-frame ones; the method was immunoSEQ multiplex PCR. The sample lists roughly 100,000 clones, around 81% seen once, with approximately 38% in the top ten. This clone was observed a single time. Trimming pared 6 bases from V and 1 base from J, leaving 10 bases between. CDR3 length: 13 residues. CDR1 is MDHEN, CDR2 SYDVKM, per germline. This chain links TRBV28 with TRBJ2-7; D perhaps matches TRBD1 (6 bases). The specimen was peripheral blood. The sequence came from a man older than 75 with acute or convalescent COVID-19. This CDR3 is CASSPGQSYEQYF. The CDR3 DNA follows: TGTGCCAGCAGCCCCGGACAGTCCTACGAGCAGTACTTC.